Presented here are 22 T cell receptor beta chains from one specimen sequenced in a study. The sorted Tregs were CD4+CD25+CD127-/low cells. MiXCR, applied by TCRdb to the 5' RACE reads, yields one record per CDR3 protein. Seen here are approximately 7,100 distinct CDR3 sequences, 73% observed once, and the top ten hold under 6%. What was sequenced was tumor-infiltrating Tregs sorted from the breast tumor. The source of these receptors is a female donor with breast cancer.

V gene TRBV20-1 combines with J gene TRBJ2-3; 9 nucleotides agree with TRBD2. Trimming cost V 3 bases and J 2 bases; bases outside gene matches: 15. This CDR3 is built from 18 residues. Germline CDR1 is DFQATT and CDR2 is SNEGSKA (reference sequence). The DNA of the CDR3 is TGCAGTGCTAGTAGGAGAGCCGGGACTAGCAGATTCACAGATACGCAGTATTTT. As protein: CSASRRAGTSRFTDTQYF.

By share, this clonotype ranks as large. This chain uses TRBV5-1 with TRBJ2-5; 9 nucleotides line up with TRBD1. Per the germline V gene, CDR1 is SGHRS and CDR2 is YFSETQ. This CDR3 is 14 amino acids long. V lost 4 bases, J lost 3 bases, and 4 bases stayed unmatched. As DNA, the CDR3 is TGCGCCAGCAGCGGACAGGGGAACGAAGAGACCCAGTACTTC. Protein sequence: CASSGQGNEETQYF.

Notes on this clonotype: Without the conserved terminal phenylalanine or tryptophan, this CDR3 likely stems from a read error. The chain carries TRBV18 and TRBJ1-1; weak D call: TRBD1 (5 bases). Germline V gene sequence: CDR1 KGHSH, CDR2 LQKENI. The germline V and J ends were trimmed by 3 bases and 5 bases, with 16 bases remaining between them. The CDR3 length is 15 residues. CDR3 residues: CASSPGRGVGTEAFL. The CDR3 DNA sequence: TGTGCCAGCTCACCGGGCCGGGGCGTGGGGACTGAAGCTTTCCTT.

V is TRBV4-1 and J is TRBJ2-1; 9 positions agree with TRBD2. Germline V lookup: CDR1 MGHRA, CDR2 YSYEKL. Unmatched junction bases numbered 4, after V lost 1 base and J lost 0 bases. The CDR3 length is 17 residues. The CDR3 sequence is CASSQGASGASYNEQFF. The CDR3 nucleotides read TGCGCCAGCAGCCAAGGGGCTAGCGGGGCCTCCTACAATGAGCAGTTCTTC.

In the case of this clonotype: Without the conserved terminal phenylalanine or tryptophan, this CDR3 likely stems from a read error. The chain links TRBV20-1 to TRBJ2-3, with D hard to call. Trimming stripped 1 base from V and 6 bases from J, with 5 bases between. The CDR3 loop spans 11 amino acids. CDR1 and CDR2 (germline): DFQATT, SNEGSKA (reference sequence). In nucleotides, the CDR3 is TGCAGTGCTAGAGCGGCCGATACGCAGTATTTG. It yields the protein CSARAADTQYL.

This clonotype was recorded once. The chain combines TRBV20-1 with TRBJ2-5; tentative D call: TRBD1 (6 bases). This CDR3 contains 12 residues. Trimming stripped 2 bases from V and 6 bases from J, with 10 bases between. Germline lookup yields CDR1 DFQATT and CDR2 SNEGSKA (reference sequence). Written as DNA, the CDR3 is TGCAGTGCTAGATTTCAGGGGCAGACCCAGTACTTC. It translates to CSARFQGQTQYF.

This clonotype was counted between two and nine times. The DNA for the CDR3 is TGTGCCAGCAGCCCCCGAGGGATAAACATTCAGTACTTC. Protein product: CASSPRGINIQYF. The rearrangement uses TRBV5-6 and TRBJ2-4; D is perhaps TRBD2 (5 bases). Trimming removed 4 bases at V and 6 bases at J, with 11 bases between. Germline CDR1 is SGHDT and CDR2 is YYEEEE. The CDR3 runs 13 residues.

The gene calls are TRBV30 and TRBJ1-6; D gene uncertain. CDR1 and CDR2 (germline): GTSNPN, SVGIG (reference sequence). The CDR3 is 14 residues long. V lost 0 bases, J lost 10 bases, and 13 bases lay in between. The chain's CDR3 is CAWSVLEGKSPLHF. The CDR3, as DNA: TGTGCCTGGAGTGTCTTGGAAGGGAAATCACCCCTCCACTTT.

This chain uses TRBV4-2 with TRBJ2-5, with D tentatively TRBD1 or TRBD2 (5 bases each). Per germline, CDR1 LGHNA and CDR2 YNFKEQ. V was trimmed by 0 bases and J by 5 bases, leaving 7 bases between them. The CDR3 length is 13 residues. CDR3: CASSQDRGETQYF. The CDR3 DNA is TGTGCCAGCAGCCAAGATCGGGGCGAGACCCAGTACTTC.

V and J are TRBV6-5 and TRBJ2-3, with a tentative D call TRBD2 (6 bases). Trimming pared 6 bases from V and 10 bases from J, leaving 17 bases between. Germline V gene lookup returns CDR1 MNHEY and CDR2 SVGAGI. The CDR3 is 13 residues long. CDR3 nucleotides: TGTGCCAGCAGACCGGGAGTCTGGAGGGCGCAGTATTTT. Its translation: CASRPGVWRAQYF.

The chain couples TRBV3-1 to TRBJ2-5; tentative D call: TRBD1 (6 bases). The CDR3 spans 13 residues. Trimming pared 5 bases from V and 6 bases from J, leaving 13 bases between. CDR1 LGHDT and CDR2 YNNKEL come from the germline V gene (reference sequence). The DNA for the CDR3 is TGTGCCAGCAGCGACACAGGGCCACAGACCCAGTACTTC. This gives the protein CASSDTGPQTQYF.

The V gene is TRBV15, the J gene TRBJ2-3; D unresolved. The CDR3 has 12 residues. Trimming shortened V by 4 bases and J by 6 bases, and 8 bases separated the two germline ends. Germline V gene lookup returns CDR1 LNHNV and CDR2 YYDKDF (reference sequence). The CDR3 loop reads CATSNLEDTQYF. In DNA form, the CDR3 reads TGTGCCACCAGCAATTTAGAGGATACGCAGTATTTT.

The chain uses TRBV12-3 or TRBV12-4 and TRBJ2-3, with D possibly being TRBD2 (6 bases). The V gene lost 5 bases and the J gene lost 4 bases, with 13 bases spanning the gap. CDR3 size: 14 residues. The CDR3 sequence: CASSPSGRSDTQYF. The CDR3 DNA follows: TGTGCCAGCAGTCCAAGCGGGCGTTCAGATACGCAGTATTTT.

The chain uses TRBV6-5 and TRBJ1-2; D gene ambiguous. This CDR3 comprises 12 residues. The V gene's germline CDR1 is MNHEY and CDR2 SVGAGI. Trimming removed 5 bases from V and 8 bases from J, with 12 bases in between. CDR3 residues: CASSIGVGGYTF. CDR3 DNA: TGTGCCAGCAGTATCGGGGTCGGCGGCTACACCTTC.

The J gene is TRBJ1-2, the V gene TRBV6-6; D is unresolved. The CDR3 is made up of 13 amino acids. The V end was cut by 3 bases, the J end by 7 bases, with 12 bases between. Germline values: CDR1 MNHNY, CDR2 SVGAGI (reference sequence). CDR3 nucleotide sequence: TGTGCCAGCAGTTATGGGCAAGACGGTGGCTACACCTTC. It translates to CASSYGQDGGYTF.

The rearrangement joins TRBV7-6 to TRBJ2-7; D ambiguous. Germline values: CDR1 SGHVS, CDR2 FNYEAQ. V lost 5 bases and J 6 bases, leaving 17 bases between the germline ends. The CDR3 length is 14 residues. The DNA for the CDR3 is TGTGCCAGCAGCAAGGTCCGTTGGGTGAGCGAGCAGTACTTC. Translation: CASSKVRWVSEQYF.

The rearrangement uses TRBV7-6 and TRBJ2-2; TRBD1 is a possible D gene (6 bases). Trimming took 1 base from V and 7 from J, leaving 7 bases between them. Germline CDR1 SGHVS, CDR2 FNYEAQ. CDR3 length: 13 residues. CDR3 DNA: TGTGCCAGCAGCTTAGAAGGGGGCGGGGAGCTGTTTTTT. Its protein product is CASSLEGGGELFF.

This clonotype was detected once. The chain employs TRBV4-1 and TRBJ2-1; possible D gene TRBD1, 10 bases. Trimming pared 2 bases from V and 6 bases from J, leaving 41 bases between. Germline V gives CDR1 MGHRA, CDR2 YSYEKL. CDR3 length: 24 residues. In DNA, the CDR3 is TGCGCCAGCAGCCAACCCCCTTTGGGACAGGGGCCTCGGGTGCGGGAGGGGTCGGTCAATGAGCAGTTCTTC. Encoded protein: CASSQPPLGQGPRVREGSVNEQFF.

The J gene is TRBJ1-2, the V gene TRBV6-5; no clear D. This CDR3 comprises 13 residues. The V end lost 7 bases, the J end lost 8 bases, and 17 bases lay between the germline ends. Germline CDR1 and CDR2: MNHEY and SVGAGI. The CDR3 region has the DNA TGTGCCAGCACCCCAAGTGGAGGCCGCGGCTACACCTTC. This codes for CASTPSGGRGYTF.

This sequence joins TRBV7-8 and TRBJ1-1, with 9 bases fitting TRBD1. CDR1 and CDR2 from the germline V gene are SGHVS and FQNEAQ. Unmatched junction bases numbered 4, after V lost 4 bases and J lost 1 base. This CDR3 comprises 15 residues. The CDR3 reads CASSSRDRENTEAFF. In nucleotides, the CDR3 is TGTGCCAGCAGCTCCCGGGACAGGGAGAACACTGAAGCTTTCTTT.

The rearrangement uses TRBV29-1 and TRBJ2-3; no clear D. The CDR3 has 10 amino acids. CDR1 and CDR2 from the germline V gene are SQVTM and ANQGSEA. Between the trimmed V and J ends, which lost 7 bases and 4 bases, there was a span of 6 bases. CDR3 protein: CSALADTQYF. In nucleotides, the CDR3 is TGCAGCGCATTGGCAGATACGCAGTATTTT.

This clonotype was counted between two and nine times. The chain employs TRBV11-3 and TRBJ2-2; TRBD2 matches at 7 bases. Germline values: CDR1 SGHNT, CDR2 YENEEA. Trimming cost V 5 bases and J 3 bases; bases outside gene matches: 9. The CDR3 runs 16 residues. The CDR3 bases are TGTGCCAGCAGCCCCCAAAGCGGGGCGGACACCGGGGAGCTGTTTTTT. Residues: CASSPQSGADTGELFF.